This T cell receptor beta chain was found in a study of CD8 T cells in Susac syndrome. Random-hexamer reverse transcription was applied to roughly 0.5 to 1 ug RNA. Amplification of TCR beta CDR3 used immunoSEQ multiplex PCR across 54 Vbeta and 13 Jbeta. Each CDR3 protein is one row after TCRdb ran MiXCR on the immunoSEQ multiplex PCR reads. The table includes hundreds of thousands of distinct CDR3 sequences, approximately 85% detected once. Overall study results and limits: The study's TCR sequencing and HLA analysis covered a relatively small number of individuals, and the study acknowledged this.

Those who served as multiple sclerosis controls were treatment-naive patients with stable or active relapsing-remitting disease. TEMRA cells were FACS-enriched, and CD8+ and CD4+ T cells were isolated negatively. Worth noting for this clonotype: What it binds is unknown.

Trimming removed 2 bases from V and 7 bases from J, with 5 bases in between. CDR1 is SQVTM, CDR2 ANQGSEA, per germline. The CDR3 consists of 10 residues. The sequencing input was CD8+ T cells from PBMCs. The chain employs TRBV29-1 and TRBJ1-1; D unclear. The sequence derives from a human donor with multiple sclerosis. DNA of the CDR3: TGCAGCGTTGAACTTCATGAAGCTTTCTTT. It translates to CSVELHEAFF.